This T cell receptor (beta chain) comes out of a study of post-analysis software for immune sequencing data. General study findings and limits: A few TRBV segments appeared more often in patients than in controls, and TRBV5-6, TRBV5-1 and TRBV20-1 were among these.

Germline values: CDR1 MGHRA, CDR2 YSYEKL. V lost 3 bases to trimming and J lost 11 bases, with 16 bases between them. This CDR3 comprises 13 residues. cDNA libraries for TCR beta contained unique molecular identifiers. TCRdb used MiXCR to reprocess the PCR reads, holding one entry per CDR3 protein. Here the sample spans approximately 260,000 distinct CDR3 sequences, 30% to 45% being singletons. In this sample, this clonotype turned up a few times. Its antigen is undetermined. A much larger clone differs from this one at a single base, so this may be a read error. The chain combines TRBV4-1 with TRBJ2-5; TRBD2 is a possible D gene (6 bases). The sequencing input was blood. The sequence was obtained from a girl between 10 and 17 years old with multiple sclerosis. The CDR3 spells CASSHFSGNEQYF. CDR3 nucleotide sequence: TGCGCCAGCAGCCATTTTAGCGGCAATGAGCAGTACTTC.